A single sample is the source of the 25 T cell receptor beta chains below, sequenced in a study of tumor and adjacent non-tumor tissue in lung cancer. A modified ARM-PCR protocol with three rounds of nested PCR amplified TCRbeta. A single record per CDR3 protein comes from TCRdb applying MiXCR to the multiplex PCR reads. The data show roughly 220,000 distinct CDR3 sequences, about two thirds seen once. The template was RNA from unsorted bulk tissue. Sequences were obtained from lung tumor tissue. The receptors shown here come from a man in his 60s with non-small cell lung cancer.

About this clonotype: Compared with germline, one end of the junction differs, possibly owing to a read error. This chain connects TRBV7-9 to TRBJ2-6; D is tentatively TRBD1 or TRBD2 (5 bases each). The germline gives CDR1 SEHNR, CDR2 FQNEAQ (reference sequence). The CDR3 is 17 amino acids. CDR3 loop: CASSSTGTHSGASVLTF. Written as DNA, the CDR3 is TGTGCCAGCAGCTCCACCGGGACCCACTCTGGGGCCAGCGTCCTGACTTTC.

The sample holds a few counts of this clonotype. This chain joins TRBV12-3 or TRBV12-4 and TRBJ2-3; the D is unclear. There are 14 residues in the CDR3. V dropped 5 bases and J dropped 1 base, with 10 bases sitting between them. The CDR3 coding sequence is TGTGCCAGCAGTCTCTTCGAAGGCACAGATACGCAGTATTTT. This sequence encodes CASSLFEGTDTQYF.

The chain joins TRBV11-3 to TRBJ2-1; 8 bases match TRBD2. The junction had 6 bases not matched to a gene; V was cut back by 5 bases and J by 6 bases. Per germline, CDR1 SGHNT and CDR2 YENEEA. The CDR3 totals 14 residues. The CDR3 reads CASSPSGSTNEQFF. The CDR3 nucleotides are TGTGCCAGCAGCCCGAGCGGGAGTACCAATGAGCAGTTCTTC.

This clonotype appeared many times. The CDR3 DNA follows: TGCAGTGCTAGAGACCCTTCCGGCCCGCGGGAGCAGTACTTC. It yields the protein CSARDPSGPREQYF. The chain carries TRBV20-1 and TRBJ2-7, with D hard to call. This CDR3 comprises 14 residues. The germline CDR1 and CDR2 sequences are DFQATT and SNEGSKA (reference sequence). The germline V and J ends were trimmed by 0 bases and 7 bases, with 16 bases remaining between them.

The chain joins TRBV5-4 to TRBJ1-2; 8 bases are a match to TRBD1. Germline-derived CDR1 and CDR2 are SGHNT and YYREEE (reference sequence). The CDR3 extends over 15 amino acids. The J segment lost 5 bases and the V segment lost 1 base, leaving 7 bases of the junction unmatched. CDR3 sequence: CASSLSEGQEYGYTF. CDR3 DNA: TGTGCCAGCAGCTTGTCCGAGGGACAGGAGTATGGCTACACCTTC.

This clonotype was recorded at least ten times. The rearrangement uses TRBV13 and TRBJ1-1; D remains unclear. The CDR3 extends over 14 amino acids. Trimming removed 0 bases at V and 5 bases at J, with 10 bases between. Germline-derived CDR1 and CDR2 are PRHDT and FYEKMQ (reference sequence). DNA for the CDR3: TGTGCCAGCAGCTTAGGCGATGGGGATACTGAAGCTTTCTTT. Translating gives CASSLGDGDTEAFF. The whole variable domain, filled in from reference TRBV13 and TRBJ1-1, reads AAGVIQSPRHLIKEKRETATLKCYPIPRHDTVYWYQQGPGQDPQFLISFYEKMQSDKGSIPDRFSAQQFSDYHSELNMSSLELGDSALYFCASSLGDGDTEAFFGQGTRLTVV.

With respect to this clonotype: A single base separates this from a much larger clone, so it may be a read error. The chain combines TRBV20-1 with TRBJ2-3, with D possibly called TRBD1 or TRBD2 (5 bases each). Germline V gene sequence: CDR1 DFQATT, CDR2 SNEGSKA (reference sequence). V lost 0 bases, J lost 4 bases, and 11 bases lay in between. The CDR3 consists of 14 residues. The CDR3 sequence is CSARDERGSDTQYF. The DNA for the CDR3 is TGCAGTGCTAGAGATGAGAGGGGTTCAGATACGCAGTATTTT.

Remarks on this clonotype: This may be a read error, as it is one base from a much larger clone. This chain uses TRBV5-4 with TRBJ2-3; a weak D match, TRBD2 (5 bases). V was cut by 0 bases and J by 5 bases, with 19 bases left in between. Germline CDR1 and CDR2: SGHNT and YYREEE (reference sequence). This CDR3 region has 17 residues. As DNA, the CDR3 is TGTGCCAGCAGCTTGGGGCTAGCACAACGACGAAAAGATACGCAGTATTTT. The encoded protein is CASSLGLAQRRKDTQYF.

The genes are TRBV6-5 and TRBJ2-5; D perhaps matches TRBD2 (6 bases). Germline assignment: CDR1 MNHEY and CDR2 SVGAGI. This CDR3 comprises 12 residues. This CDR3 reads CVAGRRGETQYF. In DNA form, the CDR3 reads TGTGTCGCAGGGCGGCGGGGCGAGACCCAGTACTTC.

This sequence joins TRBV29-1 and TRBJ1-2; no definite D call. Per germline, CDR1 SQVTM and CDR2 ANQGSEA. The CDR3 sequence is 11 residues long. V lost 1 base and J lost 12, with 12 bases in between. CDR3 in amino acids: CSVEAGYGDTF. The CDR3 region has the DNA TGCAGCGTTGAAGCGGGCTACGGCGACACCTTC. Full variable domain (missing parts from reference TRBV29-1 and TRBJ1-2): SAVISQKPSRDICQRGTSLTIQCQVDSQVTMMFWYRQQPGQSLTLIATANQGSEATYESGFVIDKFPISRPNLTFSTLTVSNMSPEDSSIYLCSVEAGYGDTFGSGTRLTVV.

The chain is built from TRBV20-1 and TRBJ2-1; TRBD2 matches at 9 bases. Germline values: CDR1 DFQATT, CDR2 SNEGSKA (reference sequence). This CDR3 region has 15 residues. The ends lost 1 base at V and 2 bases at J; junction bases unmatched: 3. The CDR3 nucleotides are TGCAGTGCTAGAGTAGCGGGGGCCACCTACAATGAGCAGTTCTTC. Its translation is CSARVAGATYNEQFF.

A word on this clonotype: One end of the junction fails to match germline, which may point to a read error. The chain links TRBV20-1 to TRBJ2-1; 13 nucleotides match TRBD2. CDR1 DFQATT and CDR2 SNEGSKA come from the germline V gene (reference sequence). The CDR3 is made up of 19 amino acids. The CDR3 nucleotides are TGCAATGCTAGGGGTTGGACTAGCGGGAGAGAGGCCCGATACAATGAGCGGTTCTTC. Translated: CNARGWTSGREARYNERFF.

This sequence joins TRBV20-1 and TRBJ2-3; TRBD2 aligns across 7 bases. Germline values: CDR1 DFQATT, CDR2 SNEGSKA (reference sequence). The CDR3 totals 15 residues. V was pared by 3 bases and J by 1 base, with 7 bases of the junction left unmatched. CDR3: CSARNRDYRTDTQYF. The CDR3 DNA sequence: TGCAGTGCTAGGAACCGGGACTACCGCACAGATACGCAGTATTTT.

In the case of this clonotype: The conserved phenylalanine or tryptophan normally closing the CDR3 is absent here, so this likely arose from a read error. The chain is built from TRBV6-5 and TRBJ2-2, with D possibly TRBD2 on 5 matching bases. There are 15 residues in the CDR3. Germline V gene data show CDR1 as MNHEY and CDR2 as SVGAGI. The DNA for the CDR3 is TGTGCCAGCAGTTACCGGGCAGCCTACACCGGGGATCTGTTTTTA. Its protein is CASSYRAAYTGDLFL.

About this clonotype: A read error may account for a junction end that differs from germline. The gene calls are TRBV20-1 and TRBJ1-2; TRBD1 aligns across 7 bases. Germline V lookup: CDR1 DFQATT, CDR2 SNEGSKA (reference sequence). The CDR3 totals 15 residues. The CDR3 region has the DNA TGCAGTGCTAGATCATATGAACAGGGGAACCATGGCTACTCCTTC. Translating gives CSARSYEQGNHGYSF.

Note on this clonotype: A much larger clone is a single base away; this may be a read error. The chain carries TRBV11-3 and TRBJ2-3; TRBD2 matches 13 bases. Germline V lookup: CDR1 SGHNT, CDR2 YENEEA. The CDR3 runs 16 residues. DNA of the CDR3: TGTGCCAGCAGGTTAGTAGGGACTAGCGGGGCCAAAGCGCAGTATTTT. Translating gives CASRLVGTSGAKAQYF.

This clonotype was seen many times. J is TRBJ2-4 and V is TRBV12-3 or TRBV12-4; no firm D call. This CDR3 contains 15 residues. V dropped 2 bases and J dropped 1 base, with 9 bases sitting between them. The DNA for the CDR3 is TGTGCCAGCAGTTTAAAACTTGGGGCCAAAAACATTCAGTACTTC. Translating it yields CASSLKLGAKNIQYF.

A note on this clonotype: Compared with germline, one end of the junction differs, possibly owing to a read error. This chain connects TRBV5-1 to TRBJ1-2, with 7 nucleotides matching TRBD1. The germline gives CDR1 SGHRS, CDR2 YFSETQ. The CDR3 sequence is 14 residues long. Here the CDR3 reads CASSLDRGHYGFTF. The CDR3 coding sequence is TGCGCCAGCAGCTTGGACAGGGGACACTATGGCTTCACCTTC.

With respect to this clonotype: A read error may explain this, as a much larger clone is one base away. This chain connects TRBV12-3 or TRBV12-4 to TRBJ1-4, with a possible D match to TRBD1 (6 bases). The CDR3 covers 15 residues. Between the trimmed V and J ends, which lost 4 bases and 5 bases, there was a span of 14 bases. CDR3 in DNA: TGTGCCAGCAGTTCGGACAGCCTTGGGAATGAAAAACTGTTTTTT. Translation: CASSSDSLGNEKLFF.

This clonotype was detected many times. CDR3 sequence: CSLGPVVGQRGFSYEQYF. CDR3 DNA sequence: TGCAGTCTGGGTCCGGTGGTCGGCCAACGTGGGTTTTCCTACGAGCAGTACTTC. The chain joins TRBV20-1 to TRBJ2-7, with D unresolved. V lost 8 bases, J lost 1 base, and 30 bases lay in between. This CDR3 contains 18 residues. CDR1 and CDR2 from the germline V gene are DFQATT and SNEGSKA (reference sequence).

This clonotype was counted once. Sequence at one end of the junction differs from germline and may be a read error. This chain connects TRBV6-1 to TRBJ1-2; D unclear. This CDR3 region has 13 residues. Germline assignment: CDR1 MNHNS and CDR2 SASEGT. CDR3 in DNA: TGTGCCAGCAGTGAAGAACGTGTCTATGGCTACATCTTC. Translation gives CASSEERVYGYIF.

Comments on this clonotype: The CDR3 does not close with the conserved phenylalanine or tryptophan, likely indicating a read error. The rearrangement joins TRBV20-1 to TRBJ2-7; 9 nucleotides line up with TRBD1. Germline CDR1 is DFQATT and CDR2 is SNEGSKA (reference sequence). The CDR3 contains 17 residues. The CDR3 DNA is TGCAATGCTAGACCACCTCCCTGGGACAGGGACCTCCACGAGCAGTACTTA. Amino acid sequence: CNARPPPWDRDLHEQYL.

About this clonotype itself: The conserved phenylalanine or tryptophan normally closing the CDR3 is absent here, so this likely arose from a read error. The CDR3 is CASSFSRGAHQPQHL. CDR3 sequence (DNA): TGTGCCAGCAGCTTTAGCAGGGGAGCCCATCAGCCCCAGCATCTT. V gene TRBV5-6 combines with J gene TRBJ1-5; D might be TRBD1 (6 bases). Trimming shortened V by 2 bases and J by 5 bases, and 14 bases separated the two germline ends. The CDR3 extends over 15 amino acids. Germline values: CDR1 SGHDT, CDR2 YYEEEE.

A word on this clonotype: This CDR3 fails to terminate in the conserved phenylalanine or tryptophan, so it likely reflects a read error. This sequence joins TRBV12-3 or TRBV12-4 and TRBJ1-1; D unresolved. The CDR3 consists of 12 residues. V lost 3 bases to trimming and J lost 6 bases, with 8 bases between them. CDR3 sequence reads: CASSFLGAEAFL. The DNA for the CDR3 is TGTGCCAGCAGTTTTTTGGGTGCTGAAGCTTTCTTA.

In the case of this clonotype: At one boundary the junction diverges from the germline segment, which might be a read error. J is TRBJ2-3 and V is TRBV5-1; D might be TRBD2 (5 bases). From germline, CDR1 is SGHRS and CDR2 YFSETQ. The CDR3 covers 15 residues. CDR3 DNA: TGCGCCAGCAGCTTGGGGAGGAGTCCCACAGATACGCAGTTTTTT. It encodes CASSLGRSPTDTQFF.